Below are 15 T cell receptor beta chains sequenced from a single sample in a study of blood T cells in healthy people across ages. Then a second PCR, running roughly 7 to 11 cycles, was carried out with a sample-barcoded 5' primer and a J-beta primer mix. TCRdb itself ran the 5' RACE reads through MiXCR, one entry per CDR3 protein. The sample lists roughly 700,000 distinct CDR3 sequences, roughly 25% occurring once. The data were also submitted as part of a second study, on T cells of mothers and their children.

The source material was blood. These receptors were obtained from a boy under 18 in good health.

This rearrangement joins TRBV10-3 to TRBJ2-7; no clear D. V dropped 2 bases and J dropped 2 bases, with 13 bases sitting between them. Germline loops: CDR1 ENHRY, CDR2 SYGVKD. This CDR3 comprises 15 residues. Here the CDR3 reads CAISESRYSPYEQYF. The CDR3 DNA follows: TGTGCCATCAGTGAGAGCAGGTATAGTCCCTACGAGCAGTACTTC.

J is TRBJ2-5 and V is TRBV7-2, with D perhaps matching TRBD1 (6 bases). Trimming took off 5 bases at V and 0 bases at J, with 13 bases between the two ends. This CDR3 is 15 amino acids long. Germline lookup yields CDR1 SGHTA and CDR2 FQGNSA. The CDR3 sequence is CASSRDGQYQETQYF. As DNA, the CDR3 is TGTGCCAGCAGCCGGGACGGACAGTACCAAGAGACCCAGTACTTC.

The V call is TRBV12-5, the J call TRBJ2-5; 7 nucleotides agree with TRBD1. The CDR3 consists of 15 residues. Germline V gene lookup returns CDR1 LGHNT and CDR2 FRNRAP. V lost 4 bases and J lost 5; bases outside the gene matches: 10. Here the CDR3 reads CASGSGDSFLETQYF. The DNA for the CDR3 is TGTGCTAGTGGTTCCGGGGACAGTTTCCTGGAGACCCAGTACTTC.

V and J are TRBV29-1 and TRBJ2-7; D is ambiguous. The CDR3 spans 13 residues. Germline values: CDR1 SQVTM, CDR2 ANQGSEA. V gave up 5 bases and J gave up 2 bases, with 13 bases separating them. The CDR3 DNA sequence: TGCAGCGTTTCCGGCAAATCTACCTACGAGCAGTACTTC. It translates to CSVSGKSTYEQYF.

About this clonotype: This clone may be a read error of a much larger clone one base away. The chain employs TRBV10-3 and TRBJ2-5; 8 nucleotides line up with TRBD1. The germline V gene has CDR1 ENHRY and CDR2 SYGVKD. The CDR3 length is 12 residues. Trimming cost V 10 bases and J 2 bases; bases outside gene matches: 3. The DNA of the CDR3 is TGTGCCAGCAACAGGGGGCAAGAGACCCAGTACTTC. Encoded protein: CASNRGQETQYF.

The chain carries TRBV3-1 and TRBJ2-7, with TRBD2 identical over 11 bases. The CDR3 has 19 amino acids. V trimming: 1 base; J trimming: 4 bases; junction bases outside the gene matches: 15. Germline lookup yields CDR1 LGHDT and CDR2 YNNKEL (reference sequence). In DNA form, the CDR3 reads TGTGCCAGCAGCCAAGGGACTAGCGGGTTCCGCGGTTTTGTGTACGAGCAGTACTTC. Translation: CASSQGTSGFRGFVYEQYF.

The chain carries TRBV3-1 and TRBJ2-7, with 9 bases fitting TRBD2. The V gene end was trimmed by 0 bases and the J gene end by 4 bases; junction bases not matched to a gene: 4. The CDR3 has 15 amino acids. Germline V gives CDR1 LGHDT, CDR2 YNNKEL (reference sequence). CDR3 in DNA: TGTGCCAGCAGCCAAGATTTAGCGGGAGAGTACGAGCAGTACTTC. The encoded protein is CASSQDLAGEYEQYF.

The chain is built from TRBV5-1 and TRBJ2-7; TRBD1 might be the D (6 bases). CDR3 length: 14 amino acids. Germline V gene data show CDR1 as SGHRS and CDR2 as YFSETQ. Deletions cut 1 base from V and 2 bases from J, with 10 bases between. Here the CDR3 reads CASSLQGIPYEQYF. Written as DNA, the CDR3 is TGCGCCAGCAGCTTGCAGGGGATCCCCTACGAGCAGTACTTC.

This chain joins TRBV7-3 and TRBJ2-2, with TRBD1 matching over 10 bases. The CDR3 has 17 amino acids. The germline CDR1 and CDR2 sequences are SGHTA and FQGTGA. The junction had 8 bases not matched to a gene; V was cut back by 2 bases and J by 5 bases. The CDR3 spells CASSLFGTGVRTGELFF. The DNA for the CDR3 is TGTGCCAGCAGCTTATTCGGGACAGGGGTTCGAACCGGGGAGCTGTTTTTT.

The J gene is TRBJ2-3, the V gene TRBV29-1; the match to TRBD2 covers 11 bases. Germline CDR1 and CDR2: SQVTM and ANQGSEA. J gave up 3 bases and V 8 bases, and 10 bases lay outside the gene matches. The CDR3 loop spans 15 amino acids. Written as DNA, the CDR3 is TGCAGCATCATCCTGGGACTAGCGGATACAGATACGCAGTATTTT. It specifies CSIILGLADTDTQYF.

This clonotype turned up a few times. The CDR3 does not end in the conserved phenylalanine or tryptophan, so this is likely a read error. This chain connects TRBV11-3 to TRBJ2-7; D unresolved. Trimming pared 3 bases from V and 8 bases from J, leaving 14 bases between. Germline assignment: CDR1 SGHNT and CDR2 YENEEA. This CDR3 has 13 residues. CDR3 sequence (DNA): TGTGCCAGCAGCTTCACCCGACCCTCGCAGCAGTACTCC. The encoded protein is CASSFTRPSQQYS.

The chain is built from TRBV9 and TRBJ2-5, with 9 nucleotides matching TRBD2. In germline, CDR1 is SGDLS, CDR2 YYNGEE. V shed 3 bases, J shed 4 bases, and the junction held 4 bases outside the gene matches. The CDR3 spans 14 residues. The chain's CDR3 is CASSGSGGIETQYF. The CDR3 DNA follows: TGTGCCAGCAGCGGTAGCGGGGGCATAGAGACCCAGTACTTC.

The CDR3: CASSSGYRGLYTEAFF. As DNA, the CDR3 is TGTGCCAGCAGTTCTGGGTACAGGGGGCTTTACACTGAAGCTTTCTTT. The V gene is TRBV7-3, the J gene TRBJ1-1; 9 bases fit TRBD1. Trimming at V came to 6 bases and at J to 3 bases, leaving 11 bases not matched to a gene. CDR1 and CDR2 (germline): SGHTA, FQGTGA. The CDR3 runs to 16 residues.

Only a few counts were recorded for this clonotype. The rearrangement uses TRBV28 and TRBJ2-3; TRBD2 aligns across 13 bases. In germline, CDR1 is MDHEN, CDR2 SYDVKM. The CDR3 sequence is 14 residues long. V shed 5 bases and J 7 bases; nucleotides not matched to a gene: 3. The CDR3 loop is CASSTSGRAYTQYF. CDR3 nucleotide sequence: TGTGCCAGCAGTACTAGCGGGAGGGCCTATACGCAGTATTTT.

The chain recombines TRBV28 with TRBJ2-1; 7 bases match TRBD2. Germline CDR1 MDHEN, CDR2 SYDVKM. V lost 2 bases and J lost 5; bases outside the gene matches: 12. There are 17 residues in the CDR3. CDR3 nucleotides: TGTGCCAGCAGTTTAATTAGCCCTAGCGGAAAACACAATGAGCAGTTCTTC. It yields the protein CASSLISPSGKHNEQFF.